This paragraph covers one TCR beta chain sequence. As yet, its antigen is unknown. Isolated RNA was reverse transcribed in full, so expressed TCRB transcripts were sequenced. The table came from immunoSEQ multiplex PCR; TCRdb's copy has only in-frame clones and leaves some out. Of hundreds of thousands of clones in the sample, around 16% were seen once. The germline V gene encodes CDR1 MNHNY and CDR2 SVGAGI (reference sequence). This CDR3 contains 15 residues. V lost 2 bases and J 0 bases, leaving 10 bases between the germline ends. These data belong to a study of beta chain features in type 1 diabetes. General observations from the study: The naive, central memory and Treg TCRB repertoires looked more alike in patients than they did in healthy donors.

The chain links TRBV6-6 to TRBJ1-1, with D uncertain. This clonotype was sampled from a man aged 18 to 35 in good health. The sample consisted of naive CD4+ T cells from blood. The CDR3 DNA reads TGTGCCAGCAGTTACGGGAGCCAGATGAACACTGAAGCTTTCTTT. This encodes CASSYGSQMNTEAFF.